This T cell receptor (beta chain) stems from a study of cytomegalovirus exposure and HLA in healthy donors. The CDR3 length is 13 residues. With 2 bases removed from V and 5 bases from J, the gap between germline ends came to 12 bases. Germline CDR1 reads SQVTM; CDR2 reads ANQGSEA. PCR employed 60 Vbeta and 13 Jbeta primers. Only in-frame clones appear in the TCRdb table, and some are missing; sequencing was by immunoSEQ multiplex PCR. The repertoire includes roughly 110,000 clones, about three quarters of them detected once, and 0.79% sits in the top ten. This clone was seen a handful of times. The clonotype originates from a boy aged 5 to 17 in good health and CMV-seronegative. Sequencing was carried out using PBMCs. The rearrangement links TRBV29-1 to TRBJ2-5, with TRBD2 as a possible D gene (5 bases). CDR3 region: CSVESLGRETQYF. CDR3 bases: TGCAGCGTTGAATCACTAGGTCGGGAGACCCAGTACTTC.